The 9 T cell receptor beta chains below were found in one sample sequenced in a study of regulatory T cells in long-lasting Graves disease. Documented time point: persistent/refractory GD, antithyroid drugs over 5 years with positive TRAb. RNA extracted from PBMCs served as the sequencing template. Library construction for TCR beta used iRepertoire HTBI primers and Arm-PCR of CDR3 regions. MiXCR, applied by TCRdb to the multiplex PCR reads, yields one record per CDR3 protein. The sample has hundreds of thousands of distinct CDR3 sequences, around 20% seen once. Sequences were derived from peripheral blood mononuclear cells (PBMCs), sampled when the disease was refractory, from a patient treated with antithyroid drugs. The receptors shown here come from a female donor with Graves disease.

The rearrangement joins TRBV7-8 to TRBJ1-3; the D gene is possibly TRBD1 (5 bases). Per the germline V gene, CDR1 is SGHVS and CDR2 is FQNEAQ. The CDR3 totals 16 residues. Trimming left V 1 base short and J 0 bases short, with 10 bases between. CDR3: CASSLGGTGSGNTIYF. For the CDR3, the DNA is TGTGCCAGCAGCTTAGGGGGAACAGGCTCTGGAAACACCATATATTTT. Based on the CDR3 plus reference TRBV7-8 and TRBJ1-3, the full variable domain is GAGVSQSPRYKVAKRGQDVALRCDPISGHVSLFWYQQALGQGPEFLTYFQNEAQLDKSGLPSDRFFAERPEGSVSTLKIQRTQQEDSAVYLCASSLGGTGSGNTIYFGEGSWLTVV.

This clonotype was seen repeatedly, ten times or more. The chain joins TRBV7-9 to TRBJ1-2; D not resolved. The CDR3 is 13 amino acids. Germline V lookup: CDR1 SEHNR, CDR2 FQNEAQ (reference sequence). Between the trimmed V and J ends, which lost 0 bases and 8 bases, there was a span of 10 bases. CDR3 nucleotides: TGTGCCAGCAGCTTAGCCCCAGTTCCCGGCTACACCTTC. Translated, it gives CASSLAPVPGYTF. Supplemented by reference TRBV7-9 and TRBJ1-2, the full variable domain reads DTGVSQNPRHKITKRGQNVTFRCDPISEHNRLYWYRQTLGQGPEFLTYFQNEAQLEKSRLLSDRFSAERPKGSFSTLEIQRTEQGDSAMYLCASSLAPVPGYTFGSGTRLTVV.

This clonotype has at least ten counts. The chain employs TRBV28 and TRBJ2-1; tentative D call: TRBD2 (5 bases). The CDR3 covers 15 residues. Germline V gene lookup returns CDR1 MDHEN and CDR2 SYDVKM. Trimming took 4 bases from V and 5 from J, leaving 15 bases between them. DNA of the CDR3: TGTGCCAGCAGTTCCGACTATGGGATTAACAATGAGCAGTTCTTC. Its protein is CASSSDYGINNEQFF.

In this sample, this clonotype turned up a few times. The V call is TRBV7-9, the J call TRBJ2-2, with TRBD2 as a possible D gene (6 bases). Trimming left V 6 bases short and J 3 bases short, with 14 bases between. The CDR3 runs 15 residues. Per germline, CDR1 SEHNR and CDR2 FQNEAQ (reference sequence). In nucleotides, the CDR3 is TGTGCCAGCAGTAGTAGCGGTGGGGACACCGGGGAGCTGTTTTTT. Translated, it gives CASSSSGGDTGELFF.

This clonotype was detected ten times or more. The V call is TRBV6-5, the J call TRBJ2-7; D not resolved. Deletions cut 0 bases from V and 2 bases from J, with 11 bases between. The CDR3 runs 15 residues. Germline V gene lookup returns CDR1 MNHEY and CDR2 SVGAGI. DNA of the CDR3: TGTGCCAGCAGTTACTCTTTGGACCGAGCCTACGAGCAGTACTTC. Protein: CASSYSLDRAYEQYF.

This clonotype was observed a few times. This chain links TRBV7-9 with TRBJ1-1; D gene uncertain. The V and J ends lost 2 bases and 11 bases respectively, with 21 bases between them. The V gene's germline CDR1 is SEHNR and CDR2 FQNEAQ (reference sequence). The CDR3 contains 15 residues. The CDR3 spells CASSLIEVSPGWAFF. CDR3 nucleotide sequence: TGTGCCAGCAGCTTAATTGAGGTCTCACCTGGTTGGGCTTTCTTT.

Many counts were recorded for this clonotype. The gene calls are TRBV11-2 and TRBJ2-7; no definite D call. Germline-derived CDR1 and CDR2 are SGHAT and FQNNGV. The CDR3 consists of 13 residues. The germline V and J ends were trimmed by 0 bases and 2 bases, with 5 bases remaining between them. CDR3 protein: CASSLEGPYEQYF. The DNA for the CDR3 is TGTGCCAGCAGCTTAGAGGGTCCCTACGAGCAGTACTTC.

This clonotype appeared a few times. CDR3 sequence reads: CASSYSTGITPLHF. The DNA of the CDR3 is TGTGCCAGCAGTTACTCGACAGGGATTACACCCCTCCACTTT. The V and J genes are TRBV6-5 and TRBJ1-6; 7 bases fit TRBD1. The germline CDR1 and CDR2 sequences are MNHEY and SVGAGI. The CDR3 contains 14 residues. V shed 0 bases, J shed 11 bases, and the junction held 4 bases outside the gene matches.

This clonotype was counted ten times or more. The chain joins TRBV2 to TRBJ1-1, with 7 bases aligning to TRBD1. CDR1 and CDR2 (germline): SNHLY, FYNNEI. This CDR3 contains 15 residues. Trimming cost V 8 bases and J 1 base; bases outside gene matches: 10. The CDR3 bases are TGTGCCAGCTGGGACCCGGGGACAGCGAACACTGAAGCTTTCTTT. It is translated as CASWDPGTANTEAFF.